The present T cell receptor (beta chain) was sequenced within a study of T cell changes during pregnancy in multiple sclerosis. Sequencing was performed with immunoSEQ multiplex PCR; in TCRdb, only in-frame clones are kept and a portion is missing. The data show around 16,000 clones, with roughly 83% seen just once and about a sixth held by the top ten. Germline values: CDR1 MRHNA, CDR2 SNTAGT. V trimming: 2 bases; J trimming: 0 bases; junction bases outside the gene matches: 2. There are 15 residues in the CDR3. The sequence was collected from a female donor in good health, enrolled as a control in a pregnancy study. J is TRBJ2-3 and V is TRBV6-4; 7 positions match TRBD1. Sequenced material: CD8+ T cells from peripheral blood mononuclear cells, taken after pregnancy. This chain's CDR3 is CASSDGTVSTDTQYF. In nucleotides, the CDR3 is TGTGCCAGCAGTGACGGGACAGTTAGCACAGATACGCAGTATTTT.